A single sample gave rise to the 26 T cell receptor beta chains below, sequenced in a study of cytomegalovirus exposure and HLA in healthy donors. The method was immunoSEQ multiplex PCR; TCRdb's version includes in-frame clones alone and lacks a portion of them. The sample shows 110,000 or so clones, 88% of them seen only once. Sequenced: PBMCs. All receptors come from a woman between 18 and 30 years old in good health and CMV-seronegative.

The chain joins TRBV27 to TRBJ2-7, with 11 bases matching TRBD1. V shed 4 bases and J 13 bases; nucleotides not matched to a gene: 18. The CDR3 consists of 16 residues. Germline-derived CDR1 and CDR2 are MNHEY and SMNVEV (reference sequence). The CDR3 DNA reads TGTGCCAGCAGTTCGAGGACAGGGGGCCATAGGTGGTTGACCTACTTC. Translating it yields CASSSRTGGHRWLTYF.

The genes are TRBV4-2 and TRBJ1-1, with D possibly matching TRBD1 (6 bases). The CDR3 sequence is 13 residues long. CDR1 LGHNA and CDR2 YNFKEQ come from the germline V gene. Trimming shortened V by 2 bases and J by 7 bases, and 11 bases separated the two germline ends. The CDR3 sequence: CASSQKRTVEAFF. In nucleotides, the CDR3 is TGTGCCAGCAGCCAAAAACGGACAGTTGAAGCTTTCTTT.

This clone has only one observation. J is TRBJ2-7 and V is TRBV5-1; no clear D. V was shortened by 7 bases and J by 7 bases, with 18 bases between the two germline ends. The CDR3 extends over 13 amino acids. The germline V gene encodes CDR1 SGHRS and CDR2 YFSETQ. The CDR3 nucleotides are TGCGCCAGCTCGCAAATGCCGTCGAGTGAGCAGTACTTC. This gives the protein CASSQMPSSEQYF. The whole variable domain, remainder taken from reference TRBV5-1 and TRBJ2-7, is KAGVTQTPRYLIKTRGQQVTLSCSPISGHRSVSWYQQTPGQGLQFLFEYFSETQRNKGNFPGRFSGRQFSNSRSEMNVSTLELGDSALYLCASSQMPSSEQYFGPGTRLTVT.

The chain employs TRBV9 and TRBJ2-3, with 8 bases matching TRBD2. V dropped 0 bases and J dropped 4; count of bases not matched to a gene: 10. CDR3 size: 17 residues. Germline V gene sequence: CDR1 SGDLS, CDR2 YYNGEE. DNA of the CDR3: TGTGCCAGCAGCGTAGTGTTAGTGTCGGGACTAGCAGATACGCAGTATTTT. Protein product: CASSVVLVSGLADTQYF.

The CDR3, as DNA: TGTGCCAGCAGCACCGGGACAGCGACCTACGAGCAGTACTTC. Protein product: CASSTGTATYEQYF. This rearrangement joins TRBV5-6 to TRBJ2-7; 7 nucleotides align to TRBD1. With 4 bases clipped from V and 2 bases from J, the junction kept 6 bases outside the gene matches. From germline, CDR1 is SGHDT and CDR2 YYEEEE. This CDR3 is built from 14 residues.

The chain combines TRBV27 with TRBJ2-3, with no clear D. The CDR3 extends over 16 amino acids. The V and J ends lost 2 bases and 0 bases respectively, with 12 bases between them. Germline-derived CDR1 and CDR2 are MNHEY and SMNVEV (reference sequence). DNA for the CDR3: TGTGCCAGCAGTTTAAGAGTTCATTCTAGCACAGATACGCAGTATTTT. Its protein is CASSLRVHSSTDTQYF.

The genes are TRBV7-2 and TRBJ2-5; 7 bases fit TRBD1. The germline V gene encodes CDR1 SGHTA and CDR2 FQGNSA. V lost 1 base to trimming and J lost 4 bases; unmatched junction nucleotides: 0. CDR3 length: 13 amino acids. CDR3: CASSLGTGETQYF. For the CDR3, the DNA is TGTGCCAGCAGCTTAGGGACAGGAGAGACCCAGTACTTC.

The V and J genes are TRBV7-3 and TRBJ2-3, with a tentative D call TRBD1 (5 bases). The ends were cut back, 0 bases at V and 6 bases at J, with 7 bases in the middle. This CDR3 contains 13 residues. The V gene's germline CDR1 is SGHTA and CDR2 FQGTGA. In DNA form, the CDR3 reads TGTGCCAGCAGCTTAACCAGGGTTGATACGCAGTATTTT. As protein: CASSLTRVDTQYF.

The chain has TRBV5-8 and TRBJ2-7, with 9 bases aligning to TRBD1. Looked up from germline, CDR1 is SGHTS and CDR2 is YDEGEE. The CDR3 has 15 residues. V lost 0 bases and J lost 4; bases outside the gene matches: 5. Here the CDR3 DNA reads TGTGCCAGCAGCTTGGCCGGGACAGGGACTTACGAGCAGTACTTC. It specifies CASSLAGTGTYEQYF.

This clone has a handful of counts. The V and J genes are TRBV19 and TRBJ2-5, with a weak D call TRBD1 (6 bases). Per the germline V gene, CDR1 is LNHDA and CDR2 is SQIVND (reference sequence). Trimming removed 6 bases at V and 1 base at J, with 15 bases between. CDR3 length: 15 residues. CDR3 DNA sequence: TGTGCCAGTAGCACCCCGACAGGCGGCCAAGAGACCCAGTACTTC. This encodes CASSTPTGGQETQYF.

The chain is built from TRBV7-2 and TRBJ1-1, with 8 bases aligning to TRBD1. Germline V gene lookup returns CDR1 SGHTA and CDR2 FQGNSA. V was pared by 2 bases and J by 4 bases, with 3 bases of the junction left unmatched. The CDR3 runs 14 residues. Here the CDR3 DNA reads TGTGCCAGCAGCTTACAGGGGGCGCGCACTGAAGCTTTCTTT. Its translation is CASSLQGARTEAFF.

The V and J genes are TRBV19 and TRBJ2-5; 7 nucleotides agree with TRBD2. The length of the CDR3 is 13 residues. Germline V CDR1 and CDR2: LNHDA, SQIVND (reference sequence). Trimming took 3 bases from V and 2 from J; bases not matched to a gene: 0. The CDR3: CASSMGGQETQYF. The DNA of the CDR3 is TGTGCCAGTAGTATGGGGGGGCAAGAGACCCAGTACTTC.

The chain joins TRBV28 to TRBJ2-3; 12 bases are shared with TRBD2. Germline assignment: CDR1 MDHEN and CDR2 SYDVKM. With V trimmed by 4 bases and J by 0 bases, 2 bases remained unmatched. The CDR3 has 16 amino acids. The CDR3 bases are TGTGCCAGCAGTTGGGGGACTAGCGGGAGCACAGATACGCAGTATTTT. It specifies CASSWGTSGSTDTQYF.

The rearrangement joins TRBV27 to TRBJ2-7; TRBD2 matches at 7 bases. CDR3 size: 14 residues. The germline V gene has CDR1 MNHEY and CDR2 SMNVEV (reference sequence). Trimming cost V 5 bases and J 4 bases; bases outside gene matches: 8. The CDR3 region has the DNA TGTGCCAGCAGTCCCGCGGGGGTATCTTACGAGCAGTACTTC. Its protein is CASSPAGVSYEQYF.

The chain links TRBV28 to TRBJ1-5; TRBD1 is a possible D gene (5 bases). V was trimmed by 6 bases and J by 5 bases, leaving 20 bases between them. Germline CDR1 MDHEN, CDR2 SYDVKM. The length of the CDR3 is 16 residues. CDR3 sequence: CASRTYIRAGDQPQHF. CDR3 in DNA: TGTGCCAGCAGGACGTACATCAGGGCGGGGGATCAGCCCCAGCATTTT.

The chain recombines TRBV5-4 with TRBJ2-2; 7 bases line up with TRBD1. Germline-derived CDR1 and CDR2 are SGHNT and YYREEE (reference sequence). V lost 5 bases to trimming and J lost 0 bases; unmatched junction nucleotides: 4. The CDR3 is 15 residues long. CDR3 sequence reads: CASRLRGPNTGELFF. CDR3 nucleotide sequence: TGTGCCAGCAGGTTAAGGGGGCCGAACACCGGGGAGCTGTTTTTT.

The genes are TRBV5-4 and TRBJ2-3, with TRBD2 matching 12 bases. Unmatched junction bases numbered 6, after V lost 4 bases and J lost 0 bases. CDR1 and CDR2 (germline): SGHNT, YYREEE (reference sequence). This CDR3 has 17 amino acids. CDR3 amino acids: CASSRGTSGYSTDTQYF. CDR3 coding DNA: TGTGCCAGCAGCCGGGGGACTAGCGGGTACAGCACAGATACGCAGTATTTT.

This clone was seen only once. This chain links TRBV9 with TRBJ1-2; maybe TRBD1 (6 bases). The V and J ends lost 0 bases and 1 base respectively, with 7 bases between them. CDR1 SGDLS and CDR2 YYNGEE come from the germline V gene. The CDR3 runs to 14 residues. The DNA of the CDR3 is TGTGCCAGCAGCGTAGCGGACAGTAACTATGGCTACACCTTC. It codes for CASSVADSNYGYTF.

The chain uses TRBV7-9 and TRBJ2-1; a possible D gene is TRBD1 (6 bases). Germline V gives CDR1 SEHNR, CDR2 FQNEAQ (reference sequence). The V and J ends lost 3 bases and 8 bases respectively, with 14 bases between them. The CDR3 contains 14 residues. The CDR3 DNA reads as TGTGCCAGCAGCTTGATGCCAGGGGCCGATGAGCAGTTCTTC. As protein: CASSLMPGADEQFF.

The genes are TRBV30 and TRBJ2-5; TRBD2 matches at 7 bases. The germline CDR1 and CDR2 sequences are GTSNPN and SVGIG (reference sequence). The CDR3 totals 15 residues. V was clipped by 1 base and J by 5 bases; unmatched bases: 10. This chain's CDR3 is CAWSDGGSRHETQYF. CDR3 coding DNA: TGTGCCTGGAGTGACGGGGGGTCCAGGCACGAGACCCAGTACTTC.

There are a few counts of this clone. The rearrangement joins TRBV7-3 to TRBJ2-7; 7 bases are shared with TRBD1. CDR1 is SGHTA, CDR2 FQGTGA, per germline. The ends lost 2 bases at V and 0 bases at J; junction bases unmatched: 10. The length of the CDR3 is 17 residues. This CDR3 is CASSLYGGQVSSYEQYF. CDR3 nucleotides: TGTGCCAGCAGCTTATACGGAGGACAGGTGTCCTCCTACGAGCAGTACTTC.

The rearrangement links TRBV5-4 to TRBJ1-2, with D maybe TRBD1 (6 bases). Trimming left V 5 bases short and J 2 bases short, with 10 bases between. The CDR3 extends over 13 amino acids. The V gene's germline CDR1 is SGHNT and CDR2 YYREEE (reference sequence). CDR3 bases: TGTGCCAGCAGTCAAACAGGGAACTATGGCTACACCTTC. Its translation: CASSQTGNYGYTF.

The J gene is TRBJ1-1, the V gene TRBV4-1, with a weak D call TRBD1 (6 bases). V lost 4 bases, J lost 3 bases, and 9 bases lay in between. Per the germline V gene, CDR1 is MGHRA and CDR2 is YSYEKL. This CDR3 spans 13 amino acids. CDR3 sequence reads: CASSPQGYTEAFF. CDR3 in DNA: TGCGCCAGCAGCCCTCAGGGGTACACTGAAGCTTTCTTT.

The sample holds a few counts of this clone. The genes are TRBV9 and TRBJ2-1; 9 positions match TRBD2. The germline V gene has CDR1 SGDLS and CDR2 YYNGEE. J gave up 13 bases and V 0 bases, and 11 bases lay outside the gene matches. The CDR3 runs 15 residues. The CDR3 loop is CASSVDIGASGEQFF. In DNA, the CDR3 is TGTGCCAGCAGCGTAGATATTGGGGCTAGCGGGGAACAGTTCTTC.

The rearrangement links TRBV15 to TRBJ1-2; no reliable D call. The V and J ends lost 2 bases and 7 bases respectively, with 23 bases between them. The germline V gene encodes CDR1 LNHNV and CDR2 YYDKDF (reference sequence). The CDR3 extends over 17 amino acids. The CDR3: CATSRKSLNPIISGYTF. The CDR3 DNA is TGTGCCACCAGCAGAAAAAGCCTAAACCCAATAATATCTGGCTACACCTTC.

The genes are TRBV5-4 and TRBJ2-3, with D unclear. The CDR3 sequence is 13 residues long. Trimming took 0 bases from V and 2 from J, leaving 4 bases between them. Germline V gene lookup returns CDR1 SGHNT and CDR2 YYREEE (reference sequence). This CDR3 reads CASSLAFTDTQYF. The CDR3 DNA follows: TGTGCCAGCAGCTTGGCCTTCACAGATACGCAGTATTTT. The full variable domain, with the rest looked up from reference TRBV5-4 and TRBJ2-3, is ETGVTQSPTHLIKTRGQQVTLRCSSQSGHNTVSWYQQALGQGPQFIFQYYREEENGRGNFPPRFSGLQFPNYSSELNVNALELDDSALYLCASSLAFTDTQYFGPGTRLTVL.